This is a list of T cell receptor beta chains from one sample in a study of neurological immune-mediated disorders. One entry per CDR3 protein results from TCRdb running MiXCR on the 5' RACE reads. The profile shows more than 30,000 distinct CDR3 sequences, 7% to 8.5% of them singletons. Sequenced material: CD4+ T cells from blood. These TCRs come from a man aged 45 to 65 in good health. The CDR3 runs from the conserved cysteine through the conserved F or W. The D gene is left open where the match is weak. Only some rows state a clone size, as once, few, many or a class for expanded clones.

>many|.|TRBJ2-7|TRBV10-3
CAISAATTGDYEQYF
TGTGCCATCAGTGCCGCGACGACCGGGGATTACGAGCAGTACTTC
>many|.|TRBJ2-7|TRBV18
CASSPGAGTVYEQYF
TGTGCCAGCTCACCAGGGGCAGGGACTGTCTACGAGCAGTACTTC
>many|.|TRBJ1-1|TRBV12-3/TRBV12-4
CASSLLGGTEAFF
TGTGCCAGCAGTTTGCTGGGCGGCACTGAAGCTTTCTTT
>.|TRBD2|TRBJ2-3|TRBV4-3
CASSPWTSATDTQYF
TGCGCCAGCAGCCCCTGGACTAGCGCCACAGATACGCAGTATTTT
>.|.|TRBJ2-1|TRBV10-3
CAITGESYNEQFF
TGTGCCATCACGGGGGAGTCCTACAATGAGCAGTTCTTC
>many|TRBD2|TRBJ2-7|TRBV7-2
CASSLSGAALEQYF
TGTGCCAGCAGCTTGAGCGGGGCCGCCCTCGAGCAGTACTTC
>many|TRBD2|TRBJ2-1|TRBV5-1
CASRVAGGNGNEQFF
TGCGCCAGCAGAGTCGCGGGAGGTAATGGGAATGAGCAGTTCTTC
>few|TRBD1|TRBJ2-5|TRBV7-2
CASSLVATGRETQYF
TGTGCCAGCAGCTTAGTGGCGACAGGGAGAGAGACCCAGTACTTC
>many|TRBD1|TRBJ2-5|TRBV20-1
CSASDRVKETQYF
TGCAGTGCTAGTGACAGGGTTAAAGAGACCCAGTACTTC
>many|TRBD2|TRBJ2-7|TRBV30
CAWSMTSAGEQYF
TGTGCCTGGAGTATGACTAGCGCCGGGGAGCAGTACTTC
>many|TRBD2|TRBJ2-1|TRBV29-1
CSVERGNTGGEQFF
TGCAGCGTTGAACGTGGTAACACGGGGGGTGAGCAGTTCTTC
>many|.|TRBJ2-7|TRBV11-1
CASRSFTSSYEQYF
TGTGCCAGCAGGAGTTTCACGAGCTCCTACGAGCAGTACTTC
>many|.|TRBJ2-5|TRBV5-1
CASSLVSVWETQYF
TGCGCCAGCAGCTTGGTTTCGGTTTGGGAGACCCAGTACTTC
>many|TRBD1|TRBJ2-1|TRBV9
CASSVQGARNEQFF
TGTGCCAGCAGCGTACAGGGGGCGCGGAATGAGCAGTTCTTC
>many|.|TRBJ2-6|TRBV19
CASTGVASGANVLTF
TGTGCCAGTACTGGAGTTGCGTCTGGGGCCAACGTCCTGACTTTC
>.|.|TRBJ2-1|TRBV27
CASSLIGRAHSYNEQFF
TGTGCCAGCAGTTTAATTGGGCGGGCCCACTCCTACAATGAGCAGTTCTTC
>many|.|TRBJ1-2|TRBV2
CASSPDLYGYTF
TGTGCCAGCAGTCCCGACCTGTATGGCTACACCTTC
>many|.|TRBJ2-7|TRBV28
CASSLPGVGEQYF
TGTGCCAGCAGTTTACCGGGCGTGGGCGAGCAGTACTTC
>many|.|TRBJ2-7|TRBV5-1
CASSPPEGLTYEQYF
TGCGCCAGCAGCCCCCCCGAGGGGCTCACCTACGAGCAGTACTTC
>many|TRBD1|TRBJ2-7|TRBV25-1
CASSDPVTGDSYEQYF
TGTGCCAGCAGTGACCCAGTCACAGGGGATTCCTACGAGCAGTACTTC
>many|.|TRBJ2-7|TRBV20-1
CSARDSHREQYF
TGCAGTGCTAGGGACTCTCACCGCGAGCAGTACTTC
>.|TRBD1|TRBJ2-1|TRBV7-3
CASSLNGQGSYNEQFF
TGTGCCAGCAGCTTAAATGGACAGGGGTCCTACAATGAGCAGTTCTTC
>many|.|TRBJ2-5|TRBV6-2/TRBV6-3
CASSYRRFSETQYF
TGTGCCAGCAGTTATCGACGGTTCAGCGAGACCCAGTACTTC
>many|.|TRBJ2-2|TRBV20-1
CSAMAGTGELFF
TGCAGTGCTATGGCCGGCACCGGGGAGCTGTTTTTT
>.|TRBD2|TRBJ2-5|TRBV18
CASSTRDYPVETQYF
TGTGCCAGCTCAACGCGGGACTATCCTGTGGAGACCCAGTACTTC
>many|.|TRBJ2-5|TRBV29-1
CSVGGRQQETQYF
TGCAGCGTTGGGGGGCGGCAGCAAGAGACCCAGTACTTC